This TCR beta chain was sequenced for a study of breast tumors, draining lymph nodes, adjacent tissues. TCRdb recomputed calls from the multiplex PCR reads with MiXCR, one row per CDR3 protein. The sample holds tens of thousands of distinct CDR3 sequences, about 21% seen once. Germline V CDR1 and CDR2: SGHDT, YYEEEE. This CDR3 comprises 13 residues. V lost 2 bases and J 4 bases, leaving 9 bases between the germline ends. This clonotype was seen ten or more times. Breast cancer patients provided tissue from their axillary draining lymph nodes. The TCR sequence derives from a female donor with breast cancer. Some clones in this sample may be carry-over from other donors' samples. This chain uses TRBV5-6 with TRBJ1-2, with a possible D match to TRBD1 (5 bases). Sequenced sample: axillary lymph node tissue. CDR3 loop: CASSLRGIYGYTF. As DNA, the CDR3 is TGTGCCAGCAGCTTACGGGGGATCTATGGCTACACCTTC.